The 18 T cell receptor beta chains given below trace back to one sample, sequenced in a study of T cell changes during pregnancy in multiple sclerosis. Data came from immunoSEQ multiplex PCR; TCRdb stores just in-frame clones and leaves some out. The sample has 85,000 to 130,000 clones; around 93% are singletons. The sample consisted of peripheral blood, taken before pregnancy. These receptors were obtained from a female donor with multiple sclerosis, enrolled in a pregnancy study.

J is TRBJ2-7 and V is TRBV5-4, with 8 bases that match TRBD2. CDR1 is SGHNT and CDR2 is YYREEE in the germline V gene (reference sequence). J was trimmed by 7 bases and V by 1 base; bases with no gene match: 10. CDR3 length: 15 amino acids. CDR3 protein: CASSLWAGLGGEQYF. Here the CDR3 DNA reads TGTGCCAGCAGCTTGTGGGCGGGACTAGGGGGGGAGCAGTACTTC.

The chain employs TRBV7-8 and TRBJ2-7, with D possibly matching TRBD1 (6 bases). Trimming left V 4 bases short and J 5 bases short, with 9 bases between. Germline assignment: CDR1 SGHVS and CDR2 FQNEAQ. CDR3 size: 12 residues. The CDR3 region has the DNA TGTGCCAGCAGCTCCCGGGACAACGAGCAGTACTTC. This translates into CASSSRDNEQYF.

This chain uses TRBV13 with TRBJ2-1; TRBD2 agrees at 10 bases. Per germline, CDR1 PRHDT and CDR2 FYEKMQ (reference sequence). The CDR3 is made up of 15 amino acids. V lost 1 base and J lost 8; bases outside the gene matches: 5. Here the CDR3 DNA reads TGTGCCAGCAGCTTAGAGGGGCTAGCGGGAGATGAGCAGTTCTTC. The encoded protein is CASSLEGLAGDEQFF.

The gene calls are TRBV7-9 and TRBJ1-1, with 9 bases lining up with TRBD1. Germline V gene data show CDR1 as SEHNR and CDR2 as FQNEAQ (reference sequence). The CDR3 runs to 17 residues. The V and J ends lost 5 bases and 0 bases, in that order; junction bases with no gene match: 10. The CDR3 DNA sequence: TGTGCCAGCAGCCGGGACCGGGACAGGGTATTGAACACTGAAGCTTTCTTT. Residues: CASSRDRDRVLNTEAFF.

In this sample, this clone turned up once. This sequence joins TRBV9 and TRBJ1-2; D unresolved. The V end was cut by 2 bases, the J end by 4 bases, with 12 bases between. CDR1 SGDLS and CDR2 YYNGEE come from the germline V gene. The CDR3 has 14 amino acids. CDR3: CASSVSSGPYGYTF. CDR3 sequence (DNA): TGTGCCAGCAGCGTCAGCAGCGGACCCTATGGCTACACCTTC. Looking up the rest from reference TRBV9 and TRBJ1-2 gives the full variable domain: DSGVTQTPKHLITATGQRVTLRCSPRSGDLSVYWYQQSLDQGLQFLIQYYNGEERAKGNILERFSAQQFPDLHSELNLSSLELGDSALYFCASSVSSGPYGYTFGSGTRLTVV.

V and J are TRBV7-9 and TRBJ2-1; possible D gene TRBD2, 5 bases. CDR3 length: 12 residues. Trimming left V 5 bases short and J 6 bases short, with 8 bases between. Germline V gives CDR1 SEHNR, CDR2 FQNEAQ (reference sequence). In DNA form, the CDR3 reads TGTGCCAGCAGCGACCGGGGCAATGAGCAGTTCTTC. Its protein is CASSDRGNEQFF.

The J gene is TRBJ2-7, the V gene TRBV12-1; whether TRBD1, the table's D call, matches the DNA was not checked. TRBV12-1 is a recognized pseudogene. The CDR3 contains 16 residues. CDR3 nucleotide sequence: TGTGCCAGCAGCTTTGTTCCGGGACAGGCCTCCCACGAGCAGTACTTC. Translated, it gives CASSFVPGQASHEQYF.

In this sample, this clone turned up once. The chain uses TRBV30 and TRBJ1-2; 7 positions match TRBD1. The CDR3 contains 13 residues. J was trimmed by 5 bases and V by 1 base; bases with no gene match: 4. Germline V lookup: CDR1 GTSNPN, CDR2 SVGIG (reference sequence). CDR3 bases: TGTGCCTGGAGTGGGGACAGTGGTTATGGCTACACCTTC. Protein: CAWSGDSGYGYTF.

V and J are TRBV6-1 and TRBJ2-1; the D is unclear. Germline V gives CDR1 MNHNS, CDR2 SASEGT. Trimming took 1 base from V and 10 from J, leaving 11 bases between them. The CDR3 contains 13 residues. CDR3 in amino acids: CASSEGLPREQFF. The DNA for the CDR3 is TGTGCCAGCAGTGAAGGGCTCCCTCGCGAGCAGTTCTTC.

The chain employs TRBV4-3 and TRBJ2-7; TRBD2 might be the D (5 bases). The ends were cut back, 0 bases at V and 3 bases at J, with 6 bases in the middle. Germline V CDR1 and CDR2: LGHNA, YSLEER. The CDR3 contains 13 residues. CDR3 in amino acids: CASSQDRDYEQYF. The CDR3 region has the DNA TGCGCCAGCAGCCAAGATCGGGACTACGAGCAGTACTTC.

The V gene is TRBV6-6, the J gene TRBJ1-1, with a possible D match to TRBD1 (5 bases). The CDR3 extends over 12 amino acids. From germline, CDR1 is MNHNY and CDR2 SVGAGI (reference sequence). V was pared by 7 bases and J by 10 bases, with 16 bases between. The CDR3 nucleotides read TGTGCCAGCACCCCCGGAGGGGCCGGAGCTTTCTTT. It yields the protein CASTPGGAGAFF.

This chain uses TRBV9 with TRBJ2-7, with TRBD2 matching over 12 bases. The V segment lost 2 bases and the J segment 4 bases; nucleotides outside the gene matches: 7. This CDR3 is built from 16 residues. Germline-derived CDR1 and CDR2 are SGDLS and YYNGEE. The CDR3 DNA is TGTGCCAGCAGCGTCCAGACTAGCGGGAGTATGTACGAGCAGTACTTC. Translation gives CASSVQTSGSMYEQYF.

The rearrangement joins TRBV7-2 to TRBJ2-3; 8 positions agree with TRBD2. In germline, CDR1 is SGHTA, CDR2 FQGNSA. The CDR3 is 17 residues long. J was trimmed by 6 bases and V by 2 bases; bases with no gene match: 13. Written as DNA, the CDR3 is TGTGCCAGCAGCTTAAGTGGTAGCGGGATCCCCGGGGATACGCAGTATTTT. It specifies CASSLSGSGIPGDTQYF.

This clone was recorded only once. The chain links TRBV7-3 to TRBJ2-2; TRBD1 matches at 8 bases. Germline CDR1 is SGHTA and CDR2 is FQGTGA. CDR3 length equals 15 residues. V shed 5 bases and J 0 bases; nucleotides not matched to a gene: 2. Written as DNA, the CDR3 is TGTGCCAGCAGCCCGGGACAGGCGAACACCGGGGAGCTGTTTTTT. Its translation is CASSPGQANTGELFF.

The chain has TRBV7-8 and TRBJ1-4; D gene ambiguous. Germline loops: CDR1 SGHVS, CDR2 FQNEAQ. CDR3 length: 15 amino acids. Between the trimmed V and J ends, which lost 6 bases and 7 bases, there was a span of 18 bases. The CDR3 region has the DNA TGTGCCAGCAGTTCGAACTCCTGGTCTGGTGAAAAACTGTTTTTT. Its translation is CASSSNSWSGEKLFF.

This clone appeared a single time. J is TRBJ2-7 and V is TRBV28, with 9 bases lining up with TRBD2. The V gene end was trimmed by 2 bases and the J gene end by 2 bases; junction bases not matched to a gene: 10. In germline, CDR1 is MDHEN, CDR2 SYDVKM. This CDR3 region has 17 residues. The CDR3 DNA sequence: TGTGCCAGCAGTTTACCAGCCGGGACTAGCTACGCCTACGAGCAGTACTTC. Translating it yields CASSLPAGTSYAYEQYF.

V usage is TRBV30 and J usage is TRBJ1-1; perhaps TRBD1 as D (6 bases). Trimming pared 1 base from V and 5 bases from J, leaving 20 bases between. This CDR3 has 16 amino acids. The germline V gene encodes CDR1 GTSNPN and CDR2 SVGIG (reference sequence). The CDR3 spells CAWSGTGRGFGTEAFF. Written as DNA, the CDR3 is TGTGCCTGGAGTGGAACAGGGCGGGGGTTCGGGACTGAAGCTTTCTTT.

The chain recombines TRBV11-2 with TRBJ2-1; TRBD2 aligns across 11 bases. J gave up 8 bases and V 6 bases, and 9 bases lay outside the gene matches. From germline, CDR1 is SGHAT and CDR2 FQNNGV. The CDR3 length is 15 residues. The CDR3 coding sequence is TGTGCCAGCAGTTATACCACTAGCGGGGGCCATGAGCAGTTCTTC. Protein product: CASSYTTSGGHEQFF.